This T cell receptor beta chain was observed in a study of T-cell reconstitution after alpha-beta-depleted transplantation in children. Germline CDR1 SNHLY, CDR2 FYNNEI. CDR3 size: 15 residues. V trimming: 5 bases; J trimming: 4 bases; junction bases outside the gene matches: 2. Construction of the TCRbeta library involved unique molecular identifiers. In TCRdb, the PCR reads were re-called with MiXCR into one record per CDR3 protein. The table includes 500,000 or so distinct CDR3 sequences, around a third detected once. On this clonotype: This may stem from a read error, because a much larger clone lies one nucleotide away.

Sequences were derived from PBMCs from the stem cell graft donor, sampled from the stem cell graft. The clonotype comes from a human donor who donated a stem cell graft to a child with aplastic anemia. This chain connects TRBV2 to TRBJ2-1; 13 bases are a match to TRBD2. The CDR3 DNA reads TGTGCCAGCAGTCAACTAGCGGGAGGGTACAATGAGCAGTTCTTC. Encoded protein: CASSQLAGGYNEQFF.